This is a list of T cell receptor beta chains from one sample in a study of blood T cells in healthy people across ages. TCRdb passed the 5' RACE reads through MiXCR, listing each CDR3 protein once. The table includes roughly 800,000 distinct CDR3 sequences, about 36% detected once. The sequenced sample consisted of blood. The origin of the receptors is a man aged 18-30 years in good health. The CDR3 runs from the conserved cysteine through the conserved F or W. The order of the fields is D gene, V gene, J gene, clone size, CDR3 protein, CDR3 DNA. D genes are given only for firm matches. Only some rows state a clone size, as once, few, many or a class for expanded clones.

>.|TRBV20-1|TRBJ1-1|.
CSASSQMNTEAFF
TGCAGTGCTAGCTCGCAAATGAACACTGAAGCTTTCTTT
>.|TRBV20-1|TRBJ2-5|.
CSASLGAWETQYF
TGCAGTGCTAGCCTCGGGGCCTGGGAGACCCAGTACTTC
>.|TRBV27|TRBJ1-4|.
CASSLRSPNEKLFF
TGTGCCAGCAGTTTAAGAAGTCCAAATGAAAAACTGTTTTTT
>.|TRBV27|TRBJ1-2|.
CASSFNSGINGYTF
TGTGCCAGCAGTTTTAACTCAGGGATCAATGGCTACACCTTC
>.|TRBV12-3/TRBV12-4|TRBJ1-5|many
CASSPGLINQPQHF
TGTGCCAGCAGCCCGGGACTGATAAATCAGCCCCAGCATTTT
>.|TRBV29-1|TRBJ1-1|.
CSSVGSTEAFF
TGCAGCTCAGTGGGGTCCACTGAAGCTTTCTTT
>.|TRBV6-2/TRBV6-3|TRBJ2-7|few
CASSYKQGTYEQYF
TGTGCCAGCAGTTACAAACAGGGAACCTACGAGCAGTACTTC
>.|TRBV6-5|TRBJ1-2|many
CASWGVANYGYTF
TGTGCCAGCTGGGGGGTAGCTAACTATGGCTACACCTTC
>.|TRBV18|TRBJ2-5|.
CASSPPPAEGETQYF
TGTGCCAGCTCACCCCCGCCTGCGGAGGGAGAGACCCAGTACTTC
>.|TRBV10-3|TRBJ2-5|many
CATSTTAQETQYF
TGTGCCACCTCCACGACAGCCCAAGAGACCCAGTACTTC
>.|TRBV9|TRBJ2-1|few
CASSIGSPMGQFF
TGTGCCAGCAGCATTGGGTCGCCAATGGGGCAGTTCTTC
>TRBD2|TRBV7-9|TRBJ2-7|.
CASSPKGGGTSAHSYEQYF
TGTGCCAGCAGCCCTAAGGGTGGGGGGACTAGCGCTCACTCCTACGAGCAGTACTTC
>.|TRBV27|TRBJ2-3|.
CASSTGSSTDTQYF
TGTGCCAGCAGTACAGGATCTAGCACAGATACGCAGTATTTT
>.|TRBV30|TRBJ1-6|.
CAWSLGGGSPLHF
TGTGCCTGGAGTCTCGGAGGGGGGTCACCCCTCCACTTT